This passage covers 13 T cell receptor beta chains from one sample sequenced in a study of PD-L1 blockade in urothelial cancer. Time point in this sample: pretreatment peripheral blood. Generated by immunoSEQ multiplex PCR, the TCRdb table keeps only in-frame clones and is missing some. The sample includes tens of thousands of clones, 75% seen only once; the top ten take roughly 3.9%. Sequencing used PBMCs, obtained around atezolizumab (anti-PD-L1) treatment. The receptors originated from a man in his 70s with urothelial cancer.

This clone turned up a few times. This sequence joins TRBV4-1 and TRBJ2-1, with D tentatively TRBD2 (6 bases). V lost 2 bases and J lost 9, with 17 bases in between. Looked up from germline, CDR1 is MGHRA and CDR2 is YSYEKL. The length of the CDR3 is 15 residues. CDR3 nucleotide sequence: TGCGCCAGCAGCCAAAAGGAGGGACTCGGGGCTGAGCAGTTCTTC. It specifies CASSQKEGLGAEQFF.

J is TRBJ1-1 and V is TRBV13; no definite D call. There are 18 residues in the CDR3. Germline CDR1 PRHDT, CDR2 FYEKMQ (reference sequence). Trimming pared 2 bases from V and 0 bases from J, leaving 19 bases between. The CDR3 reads CASSLRAFGTGMNTEAFF. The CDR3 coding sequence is TGTGCCAGCAGCTTAAGGGCGTTTGGAACGGGAATGAACACTGAAGCTTTCTTT.

The CDR3 reads CASSGPNDNSPLHF. The DNA for the CDR3 is TGTGCCAGCAGCGGTCCGAACGATAATTCACCCCTCCACTTT. This chain joins TRBV6-1 and TRBJ1-6; D remains unclear. Germline loops: CDR1 MNHNS, CDR2 SASEGT. V was cut by 6 bases and J by 5 bases, with 11 bases left in between. CDR3 length equals 14 residues.

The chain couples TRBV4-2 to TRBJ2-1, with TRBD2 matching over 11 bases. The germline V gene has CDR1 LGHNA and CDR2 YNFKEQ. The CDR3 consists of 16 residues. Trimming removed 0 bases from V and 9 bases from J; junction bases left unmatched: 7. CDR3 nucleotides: TGTGCCAGCAGCCAAGAAGGGCTAGCGGGAGGAGTTGAGCAGTTCTTC. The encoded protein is CASSQEGLAGGVEQFF.

The CDR3 is CASSTEKWPSNEQFF. The CDR3 region has the DNA TGTGCCAGCAGTACGGAGAAGTGGCCCTCGAATGAGCAGTTCTTC. The V gene is TRBV6-6, the J gene TRBJ2-1; D gene ambiguous. Germline CDR1 is MNHNY and CDR2 is SVGAGI (reference sequence). Trimming took 5 bases from V and 7 from J, leaving 18 bases between them. The CDR3 is 15 amino acids.

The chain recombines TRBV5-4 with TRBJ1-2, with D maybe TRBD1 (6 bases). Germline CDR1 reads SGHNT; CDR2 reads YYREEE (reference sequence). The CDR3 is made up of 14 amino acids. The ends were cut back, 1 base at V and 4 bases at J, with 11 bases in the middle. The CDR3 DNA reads TGTGCCAGCAGCTTGCATGGGGGCGCCTATGGCTACACCTTC. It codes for CASSLHGGAYGYTF.

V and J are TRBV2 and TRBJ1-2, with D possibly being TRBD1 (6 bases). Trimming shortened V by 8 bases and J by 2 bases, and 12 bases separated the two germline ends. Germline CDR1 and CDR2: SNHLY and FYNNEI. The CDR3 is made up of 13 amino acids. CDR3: CASRGGSNYGYTF. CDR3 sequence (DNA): TGTGCCAGCCGGGGGGGCTCCAACTATGGCTACACCTTC.

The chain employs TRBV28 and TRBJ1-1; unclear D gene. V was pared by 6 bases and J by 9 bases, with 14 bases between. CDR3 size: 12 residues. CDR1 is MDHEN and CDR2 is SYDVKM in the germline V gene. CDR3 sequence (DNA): TGTGCCAGCAGCCACCTGAACAGCCAAGCTTTCTTT. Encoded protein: CASSHLNSQAFF.

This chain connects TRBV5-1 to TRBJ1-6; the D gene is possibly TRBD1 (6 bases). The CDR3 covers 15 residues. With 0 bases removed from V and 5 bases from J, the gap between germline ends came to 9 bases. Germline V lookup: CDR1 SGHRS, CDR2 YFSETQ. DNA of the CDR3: TGCGCCAGCAGCTTGGGGACAGATAATAATTCACCCCTCCACTTT. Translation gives CASSLGTDNNSPLHF.

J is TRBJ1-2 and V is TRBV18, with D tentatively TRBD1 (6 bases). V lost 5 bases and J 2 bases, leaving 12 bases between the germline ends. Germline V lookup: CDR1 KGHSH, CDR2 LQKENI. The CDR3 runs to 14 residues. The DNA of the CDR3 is TGTGCCAGCTCATCTTCAGGGGCGAACTATGGCTACACCTTC. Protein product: CASSSSGANYGYTF.

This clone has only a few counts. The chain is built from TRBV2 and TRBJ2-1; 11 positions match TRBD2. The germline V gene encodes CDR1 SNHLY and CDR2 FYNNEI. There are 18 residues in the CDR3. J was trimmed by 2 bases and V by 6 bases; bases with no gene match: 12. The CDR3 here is CASRDNNGLAGTYNEQFF. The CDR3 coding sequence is TGTGCCAGCAGGGATAATAACGGACTAGCGGGCACCTACAATGAGCAGTTCTTC.

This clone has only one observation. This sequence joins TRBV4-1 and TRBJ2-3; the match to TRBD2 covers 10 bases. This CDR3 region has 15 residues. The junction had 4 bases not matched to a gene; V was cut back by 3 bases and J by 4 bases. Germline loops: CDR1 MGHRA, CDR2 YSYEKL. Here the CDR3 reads CASSQDSGRSDTQYF. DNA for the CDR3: TGCGCCAGCAGCCAGGATAGCGGGAGGTCAGATACGCAGTATTTT.

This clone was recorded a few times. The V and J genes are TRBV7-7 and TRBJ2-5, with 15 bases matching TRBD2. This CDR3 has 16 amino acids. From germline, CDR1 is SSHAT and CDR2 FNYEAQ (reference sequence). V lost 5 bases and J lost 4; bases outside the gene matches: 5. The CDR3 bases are TGTGCCAGCAGCCGGACTAGCGGGGGGGCGGCAGAGACCCAGTACTTC. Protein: CASSRTSGGAAETQYF.